This T cell receptor beta chain was identified during a study of blood T cells in healthy people across ages. It was with a sample-barcoded 5' primer and a J-beta primer mix that a second PCR of about 6 to 12 cycles was run. Every cDNA molecule carried a tag from a template-switch adaptor bearing 12 random nucleotides. Each CDR3 protein is one row after TCRdb ran MiXCR on the 5' RACE reads. The table lists some 940,000 distinct CDR3 sequences, roughly 28% of them singletons, with roughly 10% in the top ten. This clonotype has a count of ten or more. These records were also assigned to another study, of T cells of mothers and their children.

Material: blood. This TCR was sampled from a woman between 40 and 50 years old in good health.

The CDR3 bases are TGTGCCAGCAGTTATGGGTTCTCTGGGGCCAACGTCCTGACTTTC. This gives the protein CASSYGFSGANVLTF. V gene TRBV6-2 or TRBV6-3 combines with J gene TRBJ2-6, with D uncertain. V lost 3 bases and J lost 0, with 6 bases in between. In germline, CDR1 is MNHEY, CDR2 SVGEGT. The CDR3 totals 15 residues.